Presented here are 24 T cell receptor beta chains from one specimen sequenced in a study of cytomegalovirus exposure and HLA in healthy donors (dated by TCRdb to the late 2010s). Receptors were amplified or captured by the immunoSEQ multiplex PCR assay. For the multiplex PCR, a mixture combining 60 forward primers for TCR Vbeta segments and 13 reverse primers for TCR Jbeta segments was used. TCRdb limited this immuneACCESS table to in-frame rearrangements with V and J called. A share of clones is missing; checked studies link under half to unresolved V genes, and the rest is unexplained. The sample data list roughly 120,000 clones, and 75% to 85% of these were observed just once. 2.5% to 3% of the sample belongs to the ten largest clones. The source material was PBMCs. These receptors all stem from a woman under 30 in good health and CMV-seropositive.

In its sample, this clone was seen a few times. CDR3 coding DNA: TGTGCCAGCAGCGTAGGGACAGACAATCAGCCCCAGCATTTT. Its protein product is CASSVGTDNQPQHF. The gene calls are TRBV9 and TRBJ1-5, with TRBD1 as a possible D gene (6 bases). The ends were cut back, 0 bases at V and 3 bases at J, with 7 bases in the middle. Germline assignment: CDR1 SGDLS and CDR2 YYNGEE. The CDR3 covers 14 residues. The entire variable domain, with the rest obtained from reference TRBV9 and TRBJ1-5, is as follows: DSGVTQTPKHLITATGQRVTLRCSPRSGDLSVYWYQQSLDQGLQFLIQYYNGEERAKGNILERFSAQQFPDLHSELNLSSLELGDSALYFCASSVGTDNQPQHFGDGTRLSIL.

The chain has TRBV5-1 and TRBJ1-1, with D tentatively TRBD1 (5 bases). This CDR3 region has 16 residues. Germline loops: CDR1 SGHRS, CDR2 YFSETQ. Trimming left V 4 bases short and J 2 bases short, with 18 bases between. CDR3 region: CASSMAGGRVNTEAFF. The CDR3 coding sequence is TGCGCCAGCAGCATGGCCGGGGGTAGGGTTAACACTGAAGCTTTCTTT.

The chain joins TRBV19 to TRBJ1-4; the D gene is possibly TRBD1 (5 bases). Germline CDR1 LNHDA, CDR2 SQIVND (reference sequence). The ends were cut back, 4 bases at V and 3 bases at J, with 18 bases in the middle. The CDR3 runs 17 residues. CDR3 in amino acids: CASSTQPLGLANEKLFF. The CDR3 DNA reads TGTGCCAGTAGTACTCAACCTCTGGGGCTCGCTAATGAAAAACTGTTTTTT.

This clone was counted only a few times. V usage is TRBV5-6 and J usage is TRBJ1-2, with D unclear. Germline V gene sequence: CDR1 SGHDT, CDR2 YYEEEE. This CDR3 is 14 amino acids long. V was clipped by 1 base and J by 2 bases, with 9 bases between them. Written as DNA, the CDR3 is TGTGCCAGCAGCTTGTCCACTTTGAACTATGGCTACACCTTC. Translated, it gives CASSLSTLNYGYTF.

This chain uses TRBV11-1 with TRBJ2-3; 7 positions match TRBD2. Germline V gene lookup returns CDR1 SGHAT and CDR2 FQDESV (reference sequence). The CDR3 sequence is 16 residues long. V lost 5 bases and J lost 4; bases outside the gene matches: 12. For the CDR3, the DNA is TGTGCCAGCAGCGCCGAGCCTAGCGGAGGGGCAGATACGCAGTATTTT. As protein: CASSAEPSGGADTQYF.

The rearrangement joins TRBV6-5 to TRBJ2-7; tentatively, D is TRBD1 (6 bases). The CDR3 runs 16 residues. CDR1 is MNHEY and CDR2 is SVGAGI in the germline V gene. V lost 4 bases to trimming and J lost 3 bases, with 19 bases between them. CDR3 nucleotide sequence: TGTGCCAGCAGTTCCCCCCCTCGGACAGAGAACTACGAGCAGTACTTC. This encodes CASSSPPRTENYEQYF.

The V and J genes are TRBV5-6 and TRBJ1-1; 8 bases fit TRBD1. CDR3 length equals 16 residues. V lost 2 bases to trimming and J lost 7 bases; unmatched junction nucleotides: 13. From germline, CDR1 is SGHDT and CDR2 YYEEEE. CDR3 coding DNA: TGTGCCAGCAGCTTATATGGACAGGGAACAGATAATGAAGCTTTCTTT. It yields the protein CASSLYGQGTDNEAFF.

This clone was seen only once. V and J are TRBV18 and TRBJ2-1; 9 bases line up with TRBD1. Germline values: CDR1 KGHSH, CDR2 LQKENI. Trimming took 2 bases from V and 7 from J; bases not matched to a gene: 6. The CDR3 is made up of 15 amino acids. CDR3 nucleotide sequence: TGTGCCAGCTCACCAATCGAGACAGGGGGAAATGAGCAGTTCTTC. Translating gives CASSPIETGGNEQFF.

This chain links TRBV5-1 with TRBJ1-3; D perhaps matches TRBD1 (6 bases). Germline CDR1 reads SGHRS; CDR2 reads YFSETQ. V was trimmed by 5 bases and J by 0 bases, leaving 6 bases between them. The CDR3 loop spans 13 amino acids. CDR3 residues: CASRDSSGNTIYF. In DNA, the CDR3 is TGCGCCAGCAGGGACAGCTCTGGAAACACCATATATTTT.

This clone showed up just a few times. The chain uses TRBV5-1 and TRBJ2-7, with a tentative D call TRBD2 (6 bases). V was pared by 3 bases and J by 10 bases, with 14 bases between. This CDR3 has 12 residues. The germline V gene encodes CDR1 SGHRS and CDR2 YFSETQ. Here the CDR3 reads CASSSQGGFQYF. The DNA for the CDR3 is TGCGCCAGCAGCTCCCAAGGAGGGTTTCAGTACTTC.

As regards this clone: One end of the junction is discordant with germline, which a read error may explain. The CDR3 sequence is CASSLAAHTGELFF. The DNA for the CDR3 is TGTGCTAGCAGCTTAGCGGCTCATACCGGGGAGCTGTTTTTT. The chain links TRBV7-7 to TRBJ2-2; maybe TRBD2 (6 bases). The CDR3 spans 14 residues. Germline V gives CDR1 SSHAT, CDR2 FNYEAQ (reference sequence).

This clone has only one observation. The V and J genes are TRBV10-1 and TRBJ1-1, with a possible D match to TRBD1 (6 bases). Trimming stripped 4 bases from V and 4 bases from J, with 10 bases between. This CDR3 contains 13 residues. Germline CDR1 is WNHNN and CDR2 is SYGVQD (reference sequence). The CDR3 loop reads CASSAAGATEAFF. The CDR3 DNA follows: TGCGCCAGCAGTGCGGCAGGGGCCACTGAAGCTTTCTTT.

The rearrangement links TRBV9 to TRBJ2-2; D may match TRBD1 or TRBD2 (5 bases each). Germline V CDR1 and CDR2: SGDLS, YYNGEE. The CDR3 is made up of 15 amino acids. Trimming removed 4 bases at V and 2 bases at J, with 12 bases between. The CDR3 loop reads CASSLGTGNTGELFF. CDR3 coding DNA: TGTGCCAGCAGCCTAGGGACGGGAAACACCGGGGAGCTGTTTTTT.

J is TRBJ2-5 and V is TRBV5-1, with 10 bases aligning to TRBD2. Germline assignment: CDR1 SGHRS and CDR2 YFSETQ. V was clipped by 4 bases and J by 7 bases; unmatched bases: 13. This CDR3 contains 16 residues. CDR3 DNA: TGCGCCAGCAGCGGATTGAGCGGGAGGGATGGAGCGACCCAGTACTTC. It encodes CASSGLSGRDGATQYF.

This clone was observed a few times. This chain joins TRBV6-1 and TRBJ1-2; D not certain. The germline V gene encodes CDR1 MNHNS and CDR2 SASEGT. Trimming left V 8 bases short and J 5 bases short, with 15 bases between. This CDR3 spans 13 amino acids. Here the CDR3 reads CASREEGGYGYTF. In DNA form, the CDR3 reads TGTGCCAGCCGGGAGGAGGGCGGATATGGCTACACCTTC.

The chain employs TRBV5-6 and TRBJ1-5, with D possibly being TRBD1 (5 bases). The CDR3 runs to 17 residues. Germline V gene data show CDR1 as SGHDT and CDR2 as YYEEEE. V shed 0 bases and J shed 0 bases, with 13 bases lying between them. CDR3 sequence: CASSLAGRTYSNQPQHF. The CDR3 DNA reads as TGTGCCAGCAGCTTGGCCGGACGGACATATAGCAATCAGCCCCAGCATTTT.

This clone was seen a handful of times. The chain combines TRBV13 with TRBJ2-7, with D perhaps TRBD2 (5 bases). CDR3 length: 17 residues. Germline CDR1 and CDR2: PRHDT and FYEKMQ (reference sequence). V lost 0 bases, J lost 0 bases, and 15 bases lay in between. The CDR3 protein is CASSLGVLRRSSYEQYF. CDR3 coding DNA: TGTGCCAGCAGCTTAGGGGTCTTGCGGAGGAGCTCCTACGAGCAGTACTTC.

V is TRBV5-1 and J is TRBJ2-1; 12 bases agree with TRBD1. Trimming removed 4 bases from V and 8 bases from J; junction bases left unmatched: 7. Germline CDR1 reads SGHRS; CDR2 reads YFSETQ. The CDR3 has 15 residues. DNA for the CDR3: TGCGCCAGCAGCCCGGGACAGGGGGCGTATGATGAGCAGTTCTTC. Translation gives CASSPGQGAYDEQFF.

The chain is built from TRBV9 and TRBJ2-7; D might be TRBD2 (6 bases). The CDR3 covers 14 residues. Trimming took off 0 bases at V and 2 bases at J, with 9 bases between the two ends. The germline CDR1 and CDR2 sequences are SGDLS and YYNGEE. For the CDR3, the DNA is TGTGCCAGCAGCGTAGCGGGAGAGGCCTACGAGCAGTACTTC. Its protein product is CASSVAGEAYEQYF.

V gene TRBV5-5 combines with J gene TRBJ2-7; tentatively, D is TRBD2 (5 bases). Trimming took off 0 bases at V and 0 bases at J, with 10 bases between the two ends. There are 15 residues in the CDR3. Germline values: CDR1 SGHKS, CDR2 YYEKEE (reference sequence). In DNA form, the CDR3 reads TGTGCCAGCAGCTTGGCCGAGGGCAACTCCTACGAGCAGTACTTC. This gives the protein CASSLAEGNSYEQYF.

The chain recombines TRBV4-1 with TRBJ2-7; TRBD2 is a possible D gene (6 bases). V shed 3 bases and J shed 7 bases, with 13 bases lying between them. This CDR3 spans 13 amino acids. The germline CDR1 and CDR2 sequences are MGHRA and YSYEKL. The CDR3 DNA is TGCGCCAGCAGCCAGCCGGGACTTTCGGAGCAGTACTTC. Translation gives CASSQPGLSEQYF.

The CDR3 nucleotides read TGTGCCAGCAGCTTGGCGGACAGGGGGAAAGGGTATGGCTACACCTTC. Translation gives CASSLADRGKGYGYTF. The rearrangement joins TRBV5-4 to TRBJ1-2; 10 positions match TRBD1. Germline CDR1 is SGHNT and CDR2 is YYREEE (reference sequence). The CDR3 is 16 amino acids. V lost 0 bases to trimming and J lost 5 bases; unmatched junction nucleotides: 7.

This clone was counted a single time. This chain links TRBV18 with TRBJ2-1, with TRBD2 matching 10 bases. Germline V gene data show CDR1 as KGHSH and CDR2 as LQKENI. This CDR3 is 15 amino acids long. The V segment lost 0 bases and the J segment 6 bases; nucleotides outside the gene matches: 2. The CDR3 DNA reads as TGTGCCAGCTCACCACCAGGACTAGCGGCCAATGAGCAGTTCTTC. Translation gives CASSPPGLAANEQFF.

The table lists this clone with a few counts. V and J are TRBV2 and TRBJ2-7, with TRBD2 matching 7 bases. The CDR3 covers 14 residues. V was clipped by 6 bases and J by 3 bases; unmatched bases: 8. The germline gives CDR1 SNHLY, CDR2 FYNNEI. The CDR3 DNA reads as TGTGCCAGCAGAAAGGGGACGGGAGGCTACGAGCAGTACTTC. Protein: CASRKGTGGYEQYF.